The clone carrying this TCR beta chain occurred once. The antigen is not known. TCRdb's table, derived via immunoSEQ multiplex PCR, lists solely in-frame clones and lacks some. The data hold about 69,000 clones, with about 93% observed a single time. V shed 6 bases, J shed 5 bases, and the junction held 9 bases outside the gene matches. CDR3 length: 14 residues. CDR1 SQVTM and CDR2 ANQGSEA come from the germline V gene. This sample was taken from a study of T cell clonotyping in hematopoietic cell transplantation. General observations from the study: Without cell sorting, CD4 versus CD8 contributions remain unresolved. Recipient TCR diversity dropped after transplant; expanded clonotypes rose from day 30 to 180. At the given depth, recipient repertoires were over 95% de novo clonotypes. Higher Inverse Simpson Index values in graft donor and pretransplant recipient predicted broader posttransplant TCR diversity.

The rearrangement uses TRBV29-1 and TRBJ2-3; 9 bases line up with TRBD1. Sequenced sample: peripheral blood mononuclear cells. The receptor was isolated from a man aged 50-60 years in good health. Some clones in this sample may be carry-over from other donors' samples. The CDR3 protein is CSVRKQGAQDTQYF. Here the CDR3 DNA reads TGCAGCGTAAGGAAACAGGGGGCGCAAGATACGCAGTATTTT.